This passage covers 5 T cell receptor beta chains from one sample sequenced in a study of spatial heterogeneity in lung cancer. These receptors' antigens are unknown. Time point here: sample taken at primary tumor resection. Study-level points and caveats: One measure, the expanded intratumoral alpha and beta TCR count, tracked tumor mutation counts.

TCRdb re-derived calls from the 5' RACE reads in MiXCR, one entry per CDR3 protein. The sample contains 7,200 or so distinct CDR3 sequences, over 9.5% of which appear only once. The material sequenced was lung tumor tissue, taken at surgery. These receptors were obtained from a male donor with early-stage non-small cell lung cancer.

Regarding this clonotype: This beta chain slipped into a library made for alpha chains as a stray read, so its size is not meaningful. The V gene is TRBV28, the J gene TRBJ1-5; 9 bases align to TRBD1. With V trimmed by 1 base and J by 5 bases, 3 bases remained unmatched. Germline V gene sequence: CDR1 MDHEN, CDR2 SYDVKM. This CDR3 comprises 15 residues. The CDR3 loop is CASSLLGTGYQPQHF. CDR3 sequence (DNA): TGTGCCAGCAGTTTATTAGGGACAGGGTATCAGCCCCAGCATTTT.

In its sample, this clonotype was seen many times. The library was built for alpha chains, so this beta chain is an off-target read and its size means little. The rearrangement links TRBV4-1 to TRBJ2-1; no reliable D call. The CDR3 loop spans 16 amino acids. Trimming left V 4 bases short and J 9 bases short, with 22 bases between. Germline-derived CDR1 and CDR2 are MGHRA and YSYEKL. CDR3 DNA sequence: TGCGCCAGCAGCCCCGCAGACGGAACCCGGCGTGCTGAGCAGTTCTTC. Its translation is CASSPADGTRRAEQFF.

This clonotype has at least ten counts. Little can be read into the size of this beta chain, an off-target read in a library designed for alpha chains. The chain links TRBV5-1 to TRBJ2-1; 9 nucleotides agree with TRBD1. This CDR3 comprises 15 residues. V shed 2 bases, J shed 6 bases, and the junction held 6 bases outside the gene matches. Germline CDR1 SGHRS, CDR2 YFSETQ. The CDR3 here is CASSFSGTGFNEQFF. CDR3 in DNA: TGCGCCAGCAGCTTTTCCGGGACAGGGTTCAATGAGCAGTTCTTC. Full variable domain (missing parts from reference TRBV5-1 and TRBJ2-1): KAGVTQTPRYLIKTRGQQVTLSCSPISGHRSVSWYQQTPGQGLQFLFEYFSETQRNKGNFPGRFSGRQFSNSRSEMNVSTLELGDSALYLCASSFSGTGFNEQFFGPGTRLTVL.

As regards this clonotype: In a library made to pick up alpha chains, this beta chain is a stray read with a size that means little. The rearrangement uses TRBV20-1 and TRBJ2-7; D uncertain. V lost 2 bases and J 0 bases, leaving 11 bases between the germline ends. Germline V gives CDR1 DFQATT, CDR2 SNEGSKA (reference sequence). This CDR3 spans 14 amino acids. The DNA of the CDR3 is TGCAGTGCTAGACCCTACGCGAGCTCCTACGAGCAGTACTTC. Amino acids: CSARPYASSYEQYF.

This clonotype has ten or more counts. Since the library was made to target alpha chains, this beta chain is a stray read and its abundance is not meaningful. The chain uses TRBV6-5 and TRBJ2-6; D unclear. This CDR3 comprises 16 residues. The germline gives CDR1 MNHEY, CDR2 SVGAGI. Trimming took off 0 bases at V and 3 bases at J, with 9 bases between the two ends. CDR3: CASSYSAGHGANVLTF. DNA of the CDR3: TGTGCCAGCAGTTACTCCGCCGGGCATGGGGCCAACGTCCTGACTTTC.